These 32 T cell receptor beta chains originate from one sample sequenced in a study of T and B cells in COVID-19 patients. TRB rearrangements were amplified by multiplex PCR with BIOMED2 TRB-A/B primers. MiXCR, applied by TCRdb to the multiplex PCR reads, yields one record per CDR3 protein. The sample carries roughly 18,000 distinct CDR3 sequences, 28% recorded once. Each TRB amplification used about 250-550 ng of genomic DNA from blood. The sample taken for sequencing was blood. Every receptor here comes from a human donor who had recovered from COVID-19.

V gene TRBV19 combines with J gene TRBJ1-5; D is undetermined. CDR3 length equals 12 residues. V lost 6 bases to trimming and J lost 0 bases, with 3 bases between them. Germline CDR1 is LNHDA and CDR2 is SQIVND (reference sequence). CDR3 sequence (DNA): TGTGCCAGTAGGGATAGCAATCAGCCCCAGCATTTT. This codes for CASRDSNQPQHF.

CDR3 sequence reads: CASSQEIGTGLNGYTF. The CDR3 region has the DNA TGTGCCAGCAGCCAAGAAATAGGGACAGGGCTTAATGGCTACACCTTC. The gene calls are TRBV4-2 and TRBJ1-2; 9 nucleotides match TRBD1. The CDR3 spans 16 residues. Germline CDR1 LGHNA, CDR2 YNFKEQ. With V trimmed by 0 bases and J by 6 bases, 8 bases remained unmatched.

This clonotype turned up a few times. This rearrangement joins TRBV7-2 to TRBJ1-5, with D perhaps TRBD1 (5 bases). The ends were cut back, 3 bases at V and 6 bases at J, with 15 bases in the middle. There are 15 residues in the CDR3. The germline CDR1 and CDR2 sequences are SGHTA and FQGNSA. Written as DNA, the CDR3 is TGTGCCAGCAGCTTGTCGGCAGGGTCAAGTCAGCCCCAGCATTTT. Its translation: CASSLSAGSSQPQHF. The variable domain in full, with the rest retrieved from reference TRBV7-2 and TRBJ1-5, is GAGVSQSPSNKVTEKGKDVELRCDPISGHTALYWYRQSLGQGLEFLIYFQGNSAPDKSGLPSDRFSAERTGGSVSTLTIQRTQQEDSAVYLCASSLSAGSSQPQHFGDGTRLSIL.

This clonotype was picked up many times. The V gene is TRBV6-6, the J gene TRBJ2-3; D gene ambiguous. Germline CDR1 reads MNHNY; CDR2 reads SVGAGI (reference sequence). V was cut by 0 bases and J by 5 bases, with 6 bases left in between. There are 13 residues in the CDR3. Written as DNA, the CDR3 is TGTGCCAGCAGTTACTCGACGGGAGATACGCAGTATTTT. Its translation is CASSYSTGDTQYF.

This CDR3 reads CASSSVAGGTYEQYF. The CDR3 DNA reads as TGTGCCAGCAGCTCGGTAGCGGGGGGGACCTACGAGCAGTACTTC. This chain uses TRBV5-6 with TRBJ2-7; TRBD2 aligns across 11 bases. V lost 3 bases to trimming and J lost 2 bases; unmatched junction nucleotides: 4. The CDR3 runs 15 residues. Germline CDR1 SGHDT, CDR2 YYEEEE.

This clonotype was recorded at least ten times. The gene calls are TRBV19 and TRBJ1-2; D not resolved. V was clipped by 3 bases and J by 5 bases, with 4 bases between them. This CDR3 has 11 residues. Germline V gives CDR1 LNHDA, CDR2 SQIVND (reference sequence). CDR3 sequence (DNA): TGTGCCAGTAGTATGGAGTATGGCTACACCTTC. Translated, it gives CASSMEYGYTF.

The chain joins TRBV19 to TRBJ1-1; TRBD1 is a possible D gene (5 bases). Germline assignment: CDR1 LNHDA and CDR2 SQIVND (reference sequence). The V gene lost 10 bases and the J gene lost 3 bases, with 15 bases spanning the gap. The CDR3 length is 13 residues. The CDR3: CAIRAPGDTEAFF. The CDR3, as DNA: TGTGCCATCAGGGCGCCGGGCGACACTGAAGCTTTCTTT.

The V gene is TRBV13, the J gene TRBJ2-1, with D tentatively TRBD2 (6 bases). The V gene's germline CDR1 is PRHDT and CDR2 FYEKMQ (reference sequence). The CDR3 spans 14 residues. V was pared by 5 bases and J by 4 bases, with 12 bases between. CDR3 sequence reads: CASSTQRVYNEQFF. CDR3 in DNA: TGTGCCAGCAGCACGCAGCGGGTGTACAATGAGCAGTTCTTC. Full variable domain (rest looked up from reference TRBV13 and TRBJ2-1): AAGVIQSPRHLIKEKRETATLKCYPIPRHDTVYWYQQGPGQDPQFLISFYEKMQSDKGSIPDRFSAQQFSDYHSELNMSSLELGDSALYFCASSTQRVYNEQFFGPGTRLTVL.

The rearrangement uses TRBV20-1 and TRBJ2-7; no reliable D call. This CDR3 spans 11 amino acids. Germline V gives CDR1 DFQATT, CDR2 SNEGSKA (reference sequence). Between the trimmed V and J ends, which lost 8 bases and 3 bases, there was a span of 11 bases. The CDR3 here is CSTSGVYEQYF. CDR3 coding DNA: TGCAGTACATCTGGGGTCTACGAGCAGTACTTC.

The chain couples TRBV5-1 to TRBJ2-3; 7 nucleotides match TRBD2. This CDR3 contains 17 residues. V lost 2 bases to trimming and J lost 4 bases; unmatched junction nucleotides: 13. From germline, CDR1 is SGHRS and CDR2 YFSETQ. The CDR3 region is CASSFNAPSGNPDTQYF. CDR3 bases: TGCGCCAGCAGCTTTAATGCGCCTAGCGGTAACCCAGATACGCAGTATTTT.

The chain joins TRBV7-2 to TRBJ2-5; a possible D gene is TRBD2 (6 bases). This CDR3 is built from 15 residues. Germline loops: CDR1 SGHTA, CDR2 FQGNSA. Trimming removed 5 bases from V and 5 bases from J, with 18 bases in between. As DNA, the CDR3 is TGTGCCAGCAGCCCTGGGGAGGAGGGTCGCGAGACCCAGTACTTC. Protein product: CASSPGEEGRETQYF.

This rearrangement joins TRBV28 to TRBJ2-5, with 10 bases aligning to TRBD2. V lost 2 bases and J lost 4; bases outside the gene matches: 7. This CDR3 spans 16 amino acids. Germline loops: CDR1 MDHEN, CDR2 SYDVKM. The chain's CDR3 is CASSLSQRGGLETQYF. The CDR3, as DNA: TGTGCCAGCAGTTTAAGTCAGCGGGGGGGCTTAGAGACCCAGTACTTC.

This clonotype is deemed medium-sized (0.01 to 0.1%). The chain is built from TRBV29-1 and TRBJ2-1; D is possibly TRBD1 or TRBD2 (5 bases each). V was shortened by 8 bases and J by 1 base, with 18 bases between the two germline ends. Germline lookup yields CDR1 SQVTM and CDR2 ANQGSEA. CDR3 length equals 15 residues. Here the CDR3 reads CSFLPLEGSYNEQFF. CDR3 sequence (DNA): TGCAGCTTCCTACCCCTAGAGGGGTCCTACAATGAGCAGTTCTTC.

This clonotype came up many times. This rearrangement joins TRBV18 to TRBJ2-2, with 8 bases matching TRBD1. V trimming: 6 bases; J trimming: 3 bases; junction bases outside the gene matches: 3. The CDR3 sequence is 14 residues long. Germline V lookup: CDR1 KGHSH, CDR2 LQKENI. The CDR3 loop reads CASSGQGYTGELFF. CDR3 bases: TGTGCCAGCTCCGGACAGGGCTACACCGGGGAGCTGTTTTTT.

The gene calls are TRBV20-1 and TRBJ2-2, with 7 bases that match TRBD2. The germline gives CDR1 DFQATT, CDR2 SNEGSKA (reference sequence). The V and J ends lost 8 bases and 6 bases, in that order; junction bases with no gene match: 12. This CDR3 is 14 amino acids long. In DNA, the CDR3 is TGCAGTTGCCTCCACCCAGGGAGGGCCGGGGAGCTGTTTTTT. It yields the protein CSCLHPGRAGELFF.

The chain is built from TRBV6-5 and TRBJ2-1; D unresolved. Trimming left V 4 bases short and J 8 bases short, with 27 bases between. Germline V gene sequence: CDR1 MNHEY, CDR2 SVGAGI. The CDR3 extends over 18 amino acids. The CDR3 DNA sequence: TGTGCCAGCAGTTTAGATGGGTCGGCCGTTGGGGATTATGATGAGCAGTTCTTC. This encodes CASSLDGSAVGDYDEQFF.

Relative to its sample, this clonotype is medium-sized. V and J are TRBV19 and TRBJ2-1; 8 bases match TRBD2. Germline CDR1 LNHDA, CDR2 SQIVND (reference sequence). The trim removed 6 bases at V and 7 bases at J, leaving 8 bases unmatched. The CDR3 covers 14 residues. CDR3 coding DNA: TGTGCCAGTAGGTTGGCGGGGGGCGTTAATGAGCAGTTCTTC. Its protein product is CASRLAGGVNEQFF. Variable domain in full (rest from reference TRBV19 and TRBJ2-1): DGGITQSPKYLFRKEGQNVTLSCEQNLNHDAMYWYRQDPGQGLRLIYYSQIVNDFQKGDIAEGYSVSREKKESFPLTVTSAQKNPTAFYLCASRLAGGVNEQFFGPGTRLTVL.

This clonotype came up many times. The CDR3 region has the DNA TGTGCCAGCTCCACAGGGGGGCAGAGCACAGATACGCAGTATTTT. Its protein product is CASSTGGQSTDTQYF. The chain recombines TRBV18 with TRBJ2-3; 8 nucleotides match TRBD1. The CDR3 sequence is 15 residues long. With V trimmed by 6 bases and J by 0 bases, 5 bases remained unmatched. Germline CDR1 KGHSH, CDR2 LQKENI.

This clonotype was detected only once. One end of the junction fails to match germline, which may point to a read error. This sequence joins TRBV11-1 and TRBJ2-1; D is possibly TRBD2 (6 bases). The CDR3 spans 13 residues. Germline assignment: CDR1 SGHAT and CDR2 FQDESV (reference sequence). CDR3 region: CASSLGLPNEQFF. The CDR3 region has the DNA TGCGCCAGCAGCTTGGGACTTCCGAATGAGCAGTTCTTC.

This chain uses TRBV19 with TRBJ2-1; 14 bases are a match to TRBD2. Germline V gene lookup returns CDR1 LNHDA and CDR2 SQIVND (reference sequence). The junction had 11 bases not matched to a gene; V was cut back by 7 bases and J by 3 bases. The CDR3 is 18 amino acids. This CDR3 is CASKNPGLAGEIYNEQFF. The CDR3 coding sequence is TGTGCCAGTAAAAATCCGGGACTAGCGGGGGAGATCTACAATGAGCAGTTCTTC.

Only one count was recorded for this clonotype. CDR3 sequence: CATSTGLAGTDTQYF. The CDR3 DNA follows: TGTGCCACCAGCACGGGACTAGCGGGCACAGATACGCAGTATTTT. This chain joins TRBV15 and TRBJ2-3, with 11 bases matching TRBD2. V trimming: 4 bases; J trimming: 1 base; junction bases outside the gene matches: 1. CDR1 LNHNV and CDR2 YYDKDF come from the germline V gene (reference sequence). CDR3 length: 15 amino acids.

With regard to this clonotype: A much larger clone differs by one base, so this may be a read error. This rearrangement joins TRBV6-1 to TRBJ2-7; possible D gene TRBD1, 6 bases. V dropped 5 bases and J dropped 2 bases, with 13 bases sitting between them. Germline V gene lookup returns CDR1 MNHNS and CDR2 SASEGT. There are 14 residues in the CDR3. The CDR3 nucleotides read TGTGCCAGCAGTCGGGTAACAGGGACCTACGAGCAGTACTTC. It is translated as CASSRVTGTYEQYF.

Note on this clonotype: The CDR3 carries no conserved terminal phenylalanine or tryptophan, so it likely arises from a read error. The chain recombines TRBV4-3 with TRBJ1-3, with no clear D. This CDR3 region has 13 residues. CDR1 and CDR2 from the germline V gene are LGHNA and YSLEER. V gave up 3 bases and J gave up 4 bases, with 7 bases separating them. CDR3: CASSQQRGNTIYS. The CDR3 DNA is TGCGCCAGCAGCCAGCAGAGGGGAAACACCATATATTCT.

The CDR3 nucleotides are TGTGCCAGCAGCTTAGGTCGGCAACCCCTCCACTTT. Encoded protein: CASSLGRQPLHF. This chain links TRBV7-4 with TRBJ1-6; D unresolved. Germline values: CDR1 SGHVT, CDR2 SQSDAQ. Deletions cut 1 base from V and 12 bases from J, with 7 bases between. The CDR3 loop spans 12 amino acids.

This clonotype is termed medium-sized. The chain carries TRBV19 and TRBJ1-1, with 8 bases aligning to TRBD1. Germline V gene sequence: CDR1 LNHDA, CDR2 SQIVND (reference sequence). There are 15 residues in the CDR3. V trimming: 3 bases; J trimming: 4 bases; junction bases outside the gene matches: 7. CDR3 coding DNA: TGTGCCAGTAGTATCGGACAGGGTGGGGGCACTGAAGCTTTCTTT. Translation: CASSIGQGGGTEAFF. The whole variable domain, remainder taken from reference TRBV19 and TRBJ1-1, is DGGITQSPKYLFRKEGQNVTLSCEQNLNHDAMYWYRQDPGQGLRLIYYSQIVNDFQKGDIAEGYSVSREKKESFPLTVTSAQKNPTAFYLCASSIGQGGGTEAFFGQGTRLTVV.

Points on this clonotype: A much larger clonotype is one base distant, so this may be a read error. The V call is TRBV12-3 or TRBV12-4, the J call TRBJ2-7; D remains unclear. The CDR3 covers 13 residues. Trimming pared 1 base from V and 3 bases from J, leaving 7 bases between. CDR3: CASSLGYGYEQYF. The CDR3 DNA is TGTGCCAGCAGTTTAGGGTATGGCTACGAGCAGTACTTC.

V usage is TRBV5-1 and J usage is TRBJ2-5; D remains ambiguous. V shed 2 bases and J shed 5 bases, with 13 bases lying between them. The CDR3 extends over 14 amino acids. Looked up from germline, CDR1 is SGHRS and CDR2 is YFSETQ. The CDR3 sequence: CASSLGQPQETQYF. CDR3 bases: TGCGCCAGCAGCTTAGGGCAGCCCCAGGAGACCCAGTACTTC.

This clonotype was observed a handful of times. The chain employs TRBV7-9 and TRBJ2-3; D remains unclear. The CDR3 runs to 16 residues. Germline CDR1 SEHNR, CDR2 FQNEAQ (reference sequence). The germline V and J ends were trimmed by 2 bases and 2 bases, with 14 bases remaining between them. CDR3 in amino acids: CASSLPVGGPTDTQYF. CDR3 nucleotide sequence: TGTGCCAGCAGCTTACCAGTGGGCGGCCCCACAGATACGCAGTATTTT.

As regards this clonotype: A much larger clone differs by one base, so this may be a read error. The chain joins TRBV6-2 or TRBV6-3 to TRBJ1-5; unclear D gene. The V end was cut by 7 bases, the J end by 1 base, with 5 bases between. The CDR3 spans 12 residues. Germline-derived CDR1 and CDR2 are MNHEY and SVGEGT. DNA for the CDR3: TGTGCCAGCATCGGAAGCAATCAGCCCCAGCATTTT. Its protein product is CASIGSNQPQHF.

The chain is built from TRBV5-4 and TRBJ2-7, with D possibly matching TRBD2 (5 bases). Trimming took 6 bases from V and 5 from J, leaving 12 bases between them. Germline-derived CDR1 and CDR2 are SGHNT and YYREEE (reference sequence). The CDR3 covers 12 residues. The DNA of the CDR3 is TGTGCCAGCACCGAGGGCCGGGACGAGCAGTACTTC. This codes for CASTEGRDEQYF.

Judged by abundance, this clonotype is medium-sized. This chain connects TRBV15 to TRBJ2-7, with TRBD2 identical over 7 bases. This CDR3 has 15 residues. J lost 6 bases, V lost 2 bases, and 10 bases had no gene match. Germline V gives CDR1 LNHNV, CDR2 YYDKDF (reference sequence). The CDR3 region has the DNA TGTGCCACCAGCAGACTCCGGGACTACAGAGGCGAGCAGTACTTC. Protein sequence: CATSRLRDYRGEQYF. The full variable domain, with the rest looked up from reference TRBV15 and TRBJ2-7, is DAMVIQNPRYQVTQFGKPVTLSCSQTLNHNVMYWYQQKSSQAPKLLFHYYDKDFNNEADTPDNFQSRRPNTSFCFLDIRSPGLGDTAMYLCATSRLRDYRGEQYFGPGTRLTVT.

The chain carries TRBV18 and TRBJ1-2; 8 nucleotides line up with TRBD1. CDR3 length: 15 residues. CDR1 and CDR2 (germline): KGHSH, LQKENI. V lost 3 bases, J lost 5 bases, and 8 bases stayed unmatched. CDR3 sequence reads: CASSPAGQGSYGYTF. CDR3 DNA: TGTGCCAGCTCACCCGCCGGACAGGGAAGTTATGGCTACACCTTC.